The next 9 T cell receptor beta chains were all read from a single sample in a study of CD8+ T cells in alopecia areata. Reverse transcription of extracted RNA yielded cDNA, which provided the sequencing template. The assay was immunoSEQ multiplex PCR, and TCRdb's table has in-frame clones only and misses some. The sample records 150,000 to 200,000 clones, around 55% being singletons. Sequenced material: CD4+ T cells sorted from blood. The receptors shown here come from a human donor in good health.

The chain is built from TRBV15 and TRBJ2-7; TRBD1 agrees at 7 bases. Germline-derived CDR1 and CDR2 are LNHNV and YYDKDF (reference sequence). The CDR3 is 15 amino acids. V lost 0 bases, J lost 1 base, and 3 bases stayed unmatched. CDR3 in amino acids: CATSRDRTGSYEQYF. The CDR3 bases are TGTGCCACCAGCAGAGACCGGACAGGATCCTACGAGCAGTACTTC.

V usage is TRBV7-9 and J usage is TRBJ2-1; 11 nucleotides agree with TRBD1. Germline values: CDR1 SEHNR, CDR2 FQNEAQ (reference sequence). This CDR3 contains 16 residues. V gave up 4 bases and J gave up 9 bases; unmatched junction bases: 11. The DNA of the CDR3 is TGTGCCAGCAGCTCGGTAACGGGACAGGGGGAAAGTGAGCAGTTCTTC. It codes for CASSSVTGQGESEQFF.

This chain connects TRBV2 to TRBJ2-1, with unresolved D. The CDR3 loop spans 12 amino acids. Germline values: CDR1 SNHLY, CDR2 FYNNEI. V lost 2 bases and J lost 8, with 7 bases in between. The CDR3 nucleotides are TGTGCCAGCAGTGAATTGGGCTATGAGCAGTTCTTC. Translated: CASSELGYEQFF.

The chain is built from TRBV28 and TRBJ2-7; no definite D call. The germline gives CDR1 MDHEN, CDR2 SYDVKM. CDR3 length equals 12 residues. The V and J ends lost 4 bases and 1 base respectively, with 5 bases between them. CDR3 DNA sequence: TGTGCCAGCAGTTATCAGTCCTACGAGCAGTACTTC. It encodes CASSYQSYEQYF. The full variable domain, in which reference TRBV28 and TRBJ2-7 provide the parts outside the CDR3, is DVKVTQSSRYLVKRTGEKVFLECVQDMDHENMFWYRQDPGLGLRLIYFSYDVKMKEKGDIPEGYSVSREKKERFSLILESASTNQTSMYLCASSYQSYEQYFGPGTRLTVT.

Only a few counts were recorded for this clone. The chain carries TRBV5-6 and TRBJ2-7; the match to TRBD2 covers 7 bases. Germline V gene lookup returns CDR1 SGHDT and CDR2 YYEEEE. V gave up 7 bases and J gave up 5 bases; unmatched junction bases: 9. The CDR3 has 13 amino acids. The CDR3 DNA reads as TGTGCCAGCTCCGTAGCGGGTTCCCACGAGCAGTACTTC. Amino acid sequence: CASSVAGSHEQYF. Combining the CDR3 with reference TRBV5-6 and TRBJ2-7 gives the whole variable domain DAGVTQSPTHLIKTRGQQVTLRCSPKSGHDTVSWYQQALGQGPQFIFQYYEEEERQRGNFPDRFSGHQFPNYSSELNVNALLLGDSALYLCASSVAGSHEQYFGPGTRLTVT.

The rearrangement links TRBV4-1 to TRBJ1-5, with TRBD1 matching 8 bases. In germline, CDR1 is MGHRA, CDR2 YSYEKL. The V gene end was trimmed by 1 base and the J gene end by 4 bases; junction bases not matched to a gene: 6. This CDR3 has 16 residues. CDR3 in DNA: TGCGCCAGCAGCCAAGGACGTCAGGGGGCAAATCAGCCCCAGCATTTT. Protein: CASSQGRQGANQPQHF.

The chain combines TRBV18 with TRBJ2-3; 9 positions match TRBD2. J was trimmed by 3 bases and V by 2 bases; bases with no gene match: 6. The CDR3 runs to 16 residues. Per the germline V gene, CDR1 is KGHSH and CDR2 is LQKENI. CDR3 in amino acids: CASSPIASGTTDTQYF. CDR3 nucleotides: TGTGCCAGCTCACCAATCGCTAGCGGGACAACAGATACGCAGTATTTT.

This chain joins TRBV18 and TRBJ2-3, with TRBD2 matching over 13 bases. Germline V gene sequence: CDR1 KGHSH, CDR2 LQKENI. This CDR3 region has 16 residues. V shed 6 bases, J shed 1 base, and the junction held 4 bases outside the gene matches. The CDR3 DNA is TGTGCCAGCTCCCCCGGACTAGCGGGAGGCACAGATACGCAGTATTTT. Translation gives CASSPGLAGGTDTQYF. The full variable domain, rest sourced from reference TRBV18 and TRBJ2-3, is NAGVMQNPRHLVRRRGQEARLRCSPMKGHSHVYWYRQLPEEGLKFMVYLQKENIIDESGMPKERFSAEFPKEGPSILRIQQVVRGDSAAYFCASSPGLAGGTDTQYFGPGTRLTVL.

V usage is TRBV29-1 and J usage is TRBJ2-1, with 9 bases fitting TRBD1. Unmatched junction bases numbered 13, after V lost 8 bases and J lost 2 bases. Germline V gene sequence: CDR1 SQVTM, CDR2 ANQGSEA. The CDR3 contains 16 residues. The CDR3, as DNA: TGCAGCATAGGGGTTGGTGGGACAGGGCCCTACAATGAGCAGTTCTTC. Translating gives CSIGVGGTGPYNEQFF.